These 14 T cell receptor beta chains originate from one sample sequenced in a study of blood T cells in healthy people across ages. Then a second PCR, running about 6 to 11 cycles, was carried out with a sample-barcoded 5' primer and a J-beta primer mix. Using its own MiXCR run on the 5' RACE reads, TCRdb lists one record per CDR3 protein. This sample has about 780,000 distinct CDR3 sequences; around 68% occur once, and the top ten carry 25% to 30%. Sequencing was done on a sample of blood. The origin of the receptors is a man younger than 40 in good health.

The CDR3 coding sequence is TGTGCCAGCTTCCTAGAGAGAACAGATACGCAGTATTTT. It encodes CASFLERTDTQYF. The gene calls are TRBV2 and TRBJ2-3; no definite D call. The CDR3 loop spans 13 amino acids. V dropped 8 bases and J dropped 3 bases, with 12 bases sitting between them. The V gene's germline CDR1 is SNHLY and CDR2 FYNNEI.

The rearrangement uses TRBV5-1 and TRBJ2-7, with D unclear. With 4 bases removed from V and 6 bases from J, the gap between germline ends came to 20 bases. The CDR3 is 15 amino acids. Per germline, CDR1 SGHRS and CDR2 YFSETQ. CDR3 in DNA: TGCGCCAGCAGCGAACCCGTGGGCCAGGTAGGCGAGCAGTACTTC. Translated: CASSEPVGQVGEQYF.

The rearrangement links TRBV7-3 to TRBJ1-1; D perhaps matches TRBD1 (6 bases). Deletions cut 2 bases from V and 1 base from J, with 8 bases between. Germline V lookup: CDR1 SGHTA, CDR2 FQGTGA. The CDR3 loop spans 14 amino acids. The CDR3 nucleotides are TGTGCCAGCAGCTTACAGGGGAGGAACACTGAAGCTTTCTTT. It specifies CASSLQGRNTEAFF.

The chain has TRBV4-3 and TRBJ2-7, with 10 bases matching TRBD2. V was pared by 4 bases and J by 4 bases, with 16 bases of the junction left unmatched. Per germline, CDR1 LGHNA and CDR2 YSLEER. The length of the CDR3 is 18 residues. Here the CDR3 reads CASSPSTLLAGKRYEQYF. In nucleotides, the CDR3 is TGCGCCAGCAGCCCCTCCACTTTACTAGCGGGGAAGCGGTACGAGCAGTACTTC.

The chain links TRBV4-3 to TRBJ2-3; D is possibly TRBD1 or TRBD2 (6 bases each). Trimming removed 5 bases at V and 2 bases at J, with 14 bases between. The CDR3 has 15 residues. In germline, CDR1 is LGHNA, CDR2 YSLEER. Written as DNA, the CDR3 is TGCGCCAGCAGCTTCCGGGGGCACCCCACAGATACGCAGTATTTT. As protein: CASSFRGHPTDTQYF.

The CDR3: CASSPQARTYEQYF. CDR3 coding DNA: TGTGCCAGCAGTCCCCAGGCCCGCACCTACGAGCAGTACTTC. V usage is TRBV28 and J usage is TRBJ2-7, with D hard to call. This CDR3 spans 14 amino acids. CDR1 is MDHEN, CDR2 SYDVKM, per germline. Between the trimmed V and J ends, which lost 5 bases and 2 bases, there was a span of 13 bases.

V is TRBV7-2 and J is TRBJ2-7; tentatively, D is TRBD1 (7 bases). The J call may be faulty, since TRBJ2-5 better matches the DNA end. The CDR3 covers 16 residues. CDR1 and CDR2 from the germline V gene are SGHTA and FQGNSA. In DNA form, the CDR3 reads TGTGCCAGCAGCTTAGCTTCGCAGGGGGGAAGGAAGACCCAGTACTTC. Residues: CASSLASQGGRKTQYF.

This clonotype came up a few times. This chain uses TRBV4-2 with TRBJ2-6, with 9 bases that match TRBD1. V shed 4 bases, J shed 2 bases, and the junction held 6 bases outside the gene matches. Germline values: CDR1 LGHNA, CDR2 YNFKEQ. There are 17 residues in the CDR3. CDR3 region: CASSPGQGVPGANVLTF. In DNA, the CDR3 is TGTGCCAGCAGCCCGGGACAGGGAGTTCCTGGGGCCAACGTCCTGACTTTC.

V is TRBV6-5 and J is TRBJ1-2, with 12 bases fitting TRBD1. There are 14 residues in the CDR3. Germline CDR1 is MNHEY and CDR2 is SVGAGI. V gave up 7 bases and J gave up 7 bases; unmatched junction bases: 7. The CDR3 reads CASTTGQGALGYTF. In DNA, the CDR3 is TGTGCCAGCACCACGGGACAGGGGGCGCTTGGCTACACCTTC.

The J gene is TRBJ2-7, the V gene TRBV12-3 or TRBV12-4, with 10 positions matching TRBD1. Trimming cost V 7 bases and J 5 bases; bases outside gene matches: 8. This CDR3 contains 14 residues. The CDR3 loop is CASTTTGGFHEQYF. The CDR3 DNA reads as TGTGCCAGCACCACGACAGGGGGCTTCCACGAGCAGTACTTC.

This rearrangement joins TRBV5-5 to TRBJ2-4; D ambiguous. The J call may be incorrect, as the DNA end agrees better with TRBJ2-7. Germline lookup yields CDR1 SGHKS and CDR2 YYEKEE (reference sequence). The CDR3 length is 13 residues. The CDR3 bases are TGTGCCAGCAGCTTGTATATCCCGTACGAGCAGTACTTC. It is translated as CASSLYIPYEQYF.

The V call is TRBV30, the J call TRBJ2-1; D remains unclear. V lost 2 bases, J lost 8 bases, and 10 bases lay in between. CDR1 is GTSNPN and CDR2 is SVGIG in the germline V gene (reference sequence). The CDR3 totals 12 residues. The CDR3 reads CAWSSAGDEQFF. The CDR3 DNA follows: TGTGCCTGGAGTTCAGCAGGAGATGAGCAGTTCTTC.

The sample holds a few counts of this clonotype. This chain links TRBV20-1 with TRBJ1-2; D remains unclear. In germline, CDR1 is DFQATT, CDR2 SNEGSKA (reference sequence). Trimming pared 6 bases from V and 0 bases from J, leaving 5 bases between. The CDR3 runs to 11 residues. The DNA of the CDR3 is TGCAGTGCAAGCGCTAACTATGGCTACACCTTC. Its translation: CSASANYGYTF.

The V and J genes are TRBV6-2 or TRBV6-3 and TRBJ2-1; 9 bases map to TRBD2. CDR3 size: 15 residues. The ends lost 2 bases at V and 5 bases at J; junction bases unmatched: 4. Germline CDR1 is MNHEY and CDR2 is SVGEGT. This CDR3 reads CASSYPPSGDNEQFF. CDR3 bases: TGTGCCAGCAGTTACCCACCTAGCGGGGACAATGAGCAGTTCTTC.